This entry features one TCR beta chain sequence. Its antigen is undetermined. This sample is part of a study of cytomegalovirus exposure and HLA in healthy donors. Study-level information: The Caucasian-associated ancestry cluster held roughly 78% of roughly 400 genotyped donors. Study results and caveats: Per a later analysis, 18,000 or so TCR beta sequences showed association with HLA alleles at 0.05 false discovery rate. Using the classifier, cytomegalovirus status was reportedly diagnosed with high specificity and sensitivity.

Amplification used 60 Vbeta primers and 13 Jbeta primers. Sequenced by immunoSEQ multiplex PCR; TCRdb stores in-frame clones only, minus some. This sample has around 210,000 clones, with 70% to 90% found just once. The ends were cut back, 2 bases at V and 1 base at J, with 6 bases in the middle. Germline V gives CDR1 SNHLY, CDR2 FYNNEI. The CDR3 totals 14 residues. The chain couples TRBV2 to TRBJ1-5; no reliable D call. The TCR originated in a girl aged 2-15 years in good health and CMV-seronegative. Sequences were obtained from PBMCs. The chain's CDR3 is CASSESLSNQPQHF. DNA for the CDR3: TGTGCCAGCAGTGAATCCCTGAGCAATCAGCCCCAGCATTTT. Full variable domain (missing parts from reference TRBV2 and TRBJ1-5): EPEVTQTPSHQVTQMGQEVILRCVPISNHLYFYWYRQILGQKVEFLVSFYNNEISEKSEIFDDQFSVERPDGSNFTLKIRSTKLEDSAMYFCASSESLSNQPQHFGDGTRLSIL.